The 16 T cell receptor beta chains in this list originate from one sample, sequenced in a study of blood T cell repertoires in COVID-19. Some clones are missing from TCRdb's copy, which holds only in-frame ones; the method was immunoSEQ multiplex PCR. The sample contains more than 120,000 clones, roughly 89% of which appear only once. Material: peripheral blood. All receptors derive from a woman in her forties or fifties with acute or convalescent COVID-19.

This chain joins TRBV4-2 and TRBJ2-3; 9 bases line up with TRBD2. The CDR3 loop spans 14 amino acids. Germline V gene lookup returns CDR1 LGHNA and CDR2 YNFKEQ. J lost 6 bases, V lost 4 bases, and 5 bases had no gene match. The CDR3 reads CASSPGLALDTQYF. The CDR3, as DNA: TGTGCCAGCAGCCCTGGACTAGCGTTGGATACGCAGTATTTT.

The chain combines TRBV4-1 with TRBJ1-2; 7 nucleotides match TRBD1. Germline assignment: CDR1 MGHRA and CDR2 YSYEKL. The CDR3 totals 15 residues. Trimming took 4 bases from V and 7 from J; bases not matched to a gene: 12. The CDR3 protein is CASSLLTEGAGGYTF. The CDR3, as DNA: TGCGCCAGCAGCCTACTGACTGAGGGGGCCGGTGGCTACACCTTC.

The V and J genes are TRBV6-1 and TRBJ1-3; D gene uncertain. The germline gives CDR1 MNHNS, CDR2 SASEGT. This CDR3 has 13 amino acids. V gave up 8 bases and J gave up 2 bases, with 10 bases separating them. The CDR3 DNA follows: TGTGCCAGCGGGAGTATTCCTGGAAACACCATATATTTT. Its translation: CASGSIPGNTIYF.

V is TRBV3-1 (or the pseudogene TRBV3-2) and J is TRBJ1-1, with D tentatively TRBD1 (6 bases). Germline loops: CDR1 LGHDT, CDR2 YNNKEL (reference sequence). Trimming took 0 bases from V and 7 from J, leaving 15 bases between them. The CDR3 covers 15 residues. CDR3 nucleotide sequence: TGTGCCAGCAGCCAAGATTTAGTACAGGGCAATGAAGCTTTCTTT. Amino acid sequence: CASSQDLVQGNEAFF.

This chain uses TRBV5-1 with TRBJ2-7; D might be TRBD2 (7 bases). The CDR3 is made up of 14 amino acids. V lost 3 bases and J 5 bases, leaving 15 bases between the germline ends. The germline V gene encodes CDR1 SGHRS and CDR2 YFSETQ. The CDR3 loop reads CASSSRGGANEQYF. The CDR3 DNA sequence: TGCGCCAGCAGCTCCCGTGGGGGGGCCAACGAGCAGTACTTC.

The chain links TRBV6-4 to TRBJ2-1; D not resolved. The germline V gene has CDR1 MRHNA and CDR2 SNTAGT. V gave up 2 bases and J gave up 9 bases, with 14 bases separating them. The CDR3 runs to 14 residues. The CDR3, as DNA: TGTGCCAGCAGTGACGTTCCACTCTTGAGTGAGCAGTTCTTC. It translates to CASSDVPLLSEQFF.

This clone has a handful of counts. The chain is built from TRBV3-1 (or the pseudogene TRBV3-2) and TRBJ2-7; 8 positions match TRBD2. V was clipped by 4 bases and J by 0 bases; unmatched bases: 5. CDR1 LGHDT and CDR2 YNNKEL come from the germline V gene (reference sequence). This CDR3 is 15 amino acids long. CDR3 protein: CASSPMTSVSYEQYF. The CDR3 DNA reads TGTGCCAGCAGCCCGATGACTAGCGTCTCCTACGAGCAGTACTTC.

The chain employs TRBV27 and TRBJ2-7, with 10 bases matching TRBD1. After removal of 5 bases from V and 3 bases from J, the junction contained 7 bases not matched to a gene. This CDR3 region has 15 residues. Germline V gives CDR1 MNHEY, CDR2 SMNVEV (reference sequence). In nucleotides, the CDR3 is TGTGCCAGCAGTCTAACCGGGACAGGGGACTACGAGCAGTACTTC. Its translation is CASSLTGTGDYEQYF.

The J gene is TRBJ2-1, the V gene TRBV7-8, with 9 bases aligning to TRBD2. Germline CDR1 and CDR2: SGHVS and FQNEAQ. Trimming removed 1 base from V and 4 bases from J; junction bases left unmatched: 8. The CDR3 spans 17 residues. The CDR3 region is CASSLGGLAGIYNEQFF. DNA of the CDR3: TGTGCCAGCAGCTTAGGAGGCCTAGCGGGAATTTACAATGAGCAGTTCTTC.

Here the CDR3 DNA reads TGTGCCAGCAGCCCCCTGGAGGTGGCCACCGGGGAGCTGTTTTTT. It translates to CASSPLEVATGELFF. The rearrangement links TRBV11-2 to TRBJ2-2; D may be TRBD2 (5 bases). The germline CDR1 and CDR2 sequences are SGHAT and FQNNGV. Trimming cost V 5 bases and J 4 bases, with 14 bases left between them. The length of the CDR3 is 15 residues.

The gene calls are TRBV4-1 and TRBJ1-2, with D possibly matching TRBD1 (5 bases). Germline V CDR1 and CDR2: MGHRA, YSYEKL. V shed 0 bases and J shed 9 bases, with 17 bases lying between them. The CDR3 loop spans 15 amino acids. The DNA of the CDR3 is TGCGCCAGCAGCCAAGAGGGGGACTCGAGGGCCCGCTACACCTTC. As protein: CASSQEGDSRARYTF.

The chain employs TRBV4-2 and TRBJ1-4, with D uncertain. CDR3 length equals 14 residues. CDR1 and CDR2 (germline): LGHNA, YNFKEQ. Trimming cost V 8 bases and J 0 bases, with 10 bases left between them. The CDR3 region is CASCPGTTNEKLFF. The DNA for the CDR3 is TGTGCCAGCTGCCCGGGGACAACTAATGAAAAACTGTTTTTT.

Concerning this clone: Other DNA sequences in this specimen translate into the identical CDR3. Here the CDR3 reads CASSLALETQYF. The CDR3 DNA reads TGTGCCAGCAGCTTAGCTTTGGAGACCCAGTACTTC. This chain connects TRBV11-2 to TRBJ2-5; D is unclear. The CDR3 runs to 12 residues. V was cut by 1 base and J by 5 bases, with 5 bases left in between. From germline, CDR1 is SGHAT and CDR2 FQNNGV.

This chain connects TRBV3-1 (or the pseudogene TRBV3-2) to TRBJ1-1, with 7 bases aligning to TRBD1. Trimming at V came to 5 bases and at J to 5 bases, leaving 5 bases not matched to a gene. Germline lookup yields CDR1 LGHDT and CDR2 YNNKEL (reference sequence). This CDR3 spans 13 amino acids. The CDR3 DNA sequence: TGTGCCAGCAGCAGGGGGCTGGGGACTGAAGCTTTCTTT. This sequence encodes CASSRGLGTEAFF.

The chain is built from TRBV3-1 (or the pseudogene TRBV3-2) and TRBJ1-1; 8 positions match TRBD1. The CDR3 loop spans 15 amino acids. V was pared by 6 bases and J by 1 base, with 7 bases of the junction left unmatched. CDR1 LGHDT and CDR2 YNNKEL come from the germline V gene (reference sequence). The CDR3 region is CASSRITGGNTEAFF. The CDR3 DNA reads as TGTGCCAGCAGTCGCATTACAGGGGGGAACACTGAAGCTTTCTTT.

This rearrangement joins TRBV14 to TRBJ2-7; possibly TRBD1 for D (6 bases). Trimming stripped 0 bases from V and 3 bases from J, with 12 bases between. From germline, CDR1 is SGHDN and CDR2 FVKESK. This CDR3 contains 15 residues. CDR3 protein: CASSQDLDRYYEQYF. The CDR3 DNA sequence: TGTGCCAGCAGCCAAGATCTAGACAGGTACTACGAGCAGTACTTC.